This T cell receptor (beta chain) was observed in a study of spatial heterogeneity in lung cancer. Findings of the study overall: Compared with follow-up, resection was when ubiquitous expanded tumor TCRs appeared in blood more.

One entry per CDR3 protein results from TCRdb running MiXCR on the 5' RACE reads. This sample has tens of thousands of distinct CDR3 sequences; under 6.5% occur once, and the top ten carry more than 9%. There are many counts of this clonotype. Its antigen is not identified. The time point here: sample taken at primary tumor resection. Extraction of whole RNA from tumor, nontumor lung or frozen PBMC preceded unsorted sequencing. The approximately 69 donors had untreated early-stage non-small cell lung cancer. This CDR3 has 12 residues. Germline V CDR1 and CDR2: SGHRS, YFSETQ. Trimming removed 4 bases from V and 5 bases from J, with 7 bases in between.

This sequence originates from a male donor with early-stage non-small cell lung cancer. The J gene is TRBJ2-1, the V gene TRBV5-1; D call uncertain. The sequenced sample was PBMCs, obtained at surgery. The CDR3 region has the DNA TGCGCCAGCAGCCCCGTGAACAATGAGCAGTTCTTC. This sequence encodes CASSPVNNEQFF.